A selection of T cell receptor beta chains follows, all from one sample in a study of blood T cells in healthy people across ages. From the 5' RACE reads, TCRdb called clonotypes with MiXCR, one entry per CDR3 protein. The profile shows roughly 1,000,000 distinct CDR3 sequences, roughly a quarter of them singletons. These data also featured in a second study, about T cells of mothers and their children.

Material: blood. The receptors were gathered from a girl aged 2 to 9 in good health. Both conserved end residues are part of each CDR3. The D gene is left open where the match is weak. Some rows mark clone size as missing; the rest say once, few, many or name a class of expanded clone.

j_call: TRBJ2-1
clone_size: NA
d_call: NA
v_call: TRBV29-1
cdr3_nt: TGCAGCGTGCCATTGGGTCTGTCCCAGTTCTTC
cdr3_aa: CSVPLGLSQFF

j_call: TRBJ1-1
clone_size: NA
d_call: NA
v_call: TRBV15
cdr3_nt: TGTGCCACCAGCAGCTCTACGTGGAACACTGAAGCTTTCTTT
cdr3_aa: CATSSSTWNTEAFF

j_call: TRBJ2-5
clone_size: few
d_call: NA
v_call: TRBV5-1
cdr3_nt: TGCGCCAGCAGGTCCCGCAAGACAAGAGAAGAGACCCAGCACTTC
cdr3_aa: CASRSRKTREETQHF

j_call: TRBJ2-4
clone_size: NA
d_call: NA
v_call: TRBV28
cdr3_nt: TGTGCCAGCAGTTTATCCCGTTATATTCAGTACTTC
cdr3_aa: CASSLSRYIQYF

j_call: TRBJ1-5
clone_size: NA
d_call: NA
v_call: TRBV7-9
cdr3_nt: TGTGCCAGCAGCCCGGTACAGGGCAATCAGCCCCAGCATTTT
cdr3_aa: CASSPVQGNQPQHF

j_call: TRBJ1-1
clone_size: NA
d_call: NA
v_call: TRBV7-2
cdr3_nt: TGTGCCAGCAGCTTAAGTCAGGGAGGCACTGAAGCTTTCTTT
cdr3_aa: CASSLSQGGTEAFF

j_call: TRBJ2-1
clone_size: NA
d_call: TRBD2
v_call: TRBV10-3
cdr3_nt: TGTGCCAGCCTAAGGGGACTAGCGGGAAATGAGCAGTTCTTC
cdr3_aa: CASLRGLAGNEQFF

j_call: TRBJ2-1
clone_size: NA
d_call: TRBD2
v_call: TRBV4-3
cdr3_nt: TGCGCCAGCAGCCAAGAAGGGACTAGCTACAATGAGCAGTTCTTC
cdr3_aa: CASSQEGTSYNEQFF

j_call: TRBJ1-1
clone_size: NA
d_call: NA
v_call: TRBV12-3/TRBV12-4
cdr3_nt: TGTGCCGACACGGAGAACACTGAAGCTTTCTTT
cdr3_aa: CADTENTEAFF

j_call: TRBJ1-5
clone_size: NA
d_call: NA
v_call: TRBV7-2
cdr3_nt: TGTGCCAGCAGCGGGAGGGGCCAGCCCCAGCATTTT
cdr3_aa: CASSGRGQPQHF

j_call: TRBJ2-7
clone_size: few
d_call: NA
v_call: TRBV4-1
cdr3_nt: TGCGCCAGCAGCCAAATCCAGCGCGGGACCGATATTTCCTACGAGCAGTACTTC
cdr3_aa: CASSQIQRGTDISYEQYF

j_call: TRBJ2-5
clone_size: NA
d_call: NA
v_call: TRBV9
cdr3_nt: TGTGCCAGCAGCGTAGGGTTTAGGACTGTGGAGACCCAGTACTTC
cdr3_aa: CASSVGFRTVETQYF

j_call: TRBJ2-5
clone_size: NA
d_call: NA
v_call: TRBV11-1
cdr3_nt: TGTGCCAGCAGCTCCTCCCGAGTAAGCGGAACCCAAGAGACCCAGTACTTC
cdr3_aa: CASSSSRVSGTQETQYF

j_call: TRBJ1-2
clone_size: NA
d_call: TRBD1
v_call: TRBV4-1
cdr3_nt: TGCGCCAGCAGCCCCCAGGGCCAGGGGGCATTTGGCTACACCTTC
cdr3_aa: CASSPQGQGAFGYTF

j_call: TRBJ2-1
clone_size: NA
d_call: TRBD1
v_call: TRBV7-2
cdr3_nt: TGTGCCAGCAGCATCGGACAGGGCCCCAATGAGCAGTTCTTC
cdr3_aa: CASSIGQGPNEQFF

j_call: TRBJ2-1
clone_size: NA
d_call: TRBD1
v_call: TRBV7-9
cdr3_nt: TGTGCCAGCAGCGGGACAGGGGAGTACAATGAGCAGTTCTTC
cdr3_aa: CASSGTGEYNEQFF